This T cell receptor beta chain was captured by sequencing in a study of T and B cells in COVID-19 patients. Each TRB amplification used about 220-500 ng of genomic DNA from blood. CDR1 and CDR2 from the germline V gene are SQVTM and ANQGSEA. The V end was cut by 7 bases, the J end by 5 bases, with 17 bases between. There are 13 residues in the CDR3. Multiplex PCR with BIOMED2 TRB-A/B primer pools amplified TRB rearrangements. TCRdb reprocessed the multiplex PCR reads via MiXCR and lists one record per CDR3 protein. The sample records around 15,000 distinct CDR3 sequences, roughly 29% being singletons. In this sample, this clonotype is medium-sized.

Source material: blood. This clonotype was sampled from a human donor who had recovered from COVID-19. This chain connects TRBV29-1 to TRBJ2-5, with a weak D call TRBD1 (6 bases). This CDR3 is CSGGQTLGETQYF. CDR3 DNA sequence: TGCAGCGGTGGACAGACGTTGGGTGAGACCCAGTACTTC.